The clone carrying this TCR beta chain came up a few times. The antigen is not known. These data originate in a study of blood T cells in healthy people across ages. The study, taken as a whole, reports: Any conclusive comparison of naive versus antigen-experienced cells was prevented by using unsorted PBMCs. Donor CMV status, an unknown factor, possibly confounded changes in expanded clonotypes.

Deletions cut 7 bases from V and 0 bases from J, with 4 bases between. Germline V gene data show CDR1 as DFQATT and CDR2 as SNEGSKA (reference sequence). The CDR3 length is 11 residues. A J-beta primer mix and a sample-barcoded 5' primer were used in a second PCR of about 7 to 12 cycles. TCRdb used MiXCR to reprocess the 5' RACE reads, holding one entry per CDR3 protein. The data hold more than 550,000 distinct CDR3 sequences, with 22% observed a single time. The specimen sequenced was blood. This chain links TRBV20-1 with TRBJ2-4; D remains unclear. The origin of this receptor is a man aged 70 or older in good health. In nucleotides, the CDR3 is TGCAGTGTGCGAGCCAAAAACATTCAGTACTTC. Encoded protein: CSVRAKNIQYF.